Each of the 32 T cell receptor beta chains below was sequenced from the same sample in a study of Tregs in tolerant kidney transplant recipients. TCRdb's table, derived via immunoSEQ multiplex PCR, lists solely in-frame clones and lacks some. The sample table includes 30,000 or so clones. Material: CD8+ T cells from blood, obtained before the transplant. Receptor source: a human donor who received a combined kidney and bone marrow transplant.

The CDR3 bases that were read are TGTGCCATCAGTGAGTCTAGGGGGACGAACACCGGGGAG. Translated: CAISESRGTNTGE. The complete CDR3 protein is CAISESRGTNTGELFF. This chain joins TRBV10-3 and TRBJ2-2; tentative D call: TRBD1 (6 bases). The read ends 3 residues shy of where the CDR3 ends; the end is completed using the germline J gene. CDR3 length: 16 amino acids. V was shortened by 0 bases and J by 0 bases, with 8 bases between the two germline ends. Germline CDR1 is ENHRY and CDR2 is SYGVKD.

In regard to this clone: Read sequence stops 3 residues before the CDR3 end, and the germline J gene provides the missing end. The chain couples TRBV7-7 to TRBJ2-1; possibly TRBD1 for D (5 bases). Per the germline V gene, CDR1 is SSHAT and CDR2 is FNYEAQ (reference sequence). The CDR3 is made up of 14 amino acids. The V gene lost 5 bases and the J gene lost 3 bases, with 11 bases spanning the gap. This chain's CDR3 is CASSPVDSYNEQFF. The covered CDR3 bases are TGTGCCAGCAGCCCAGTTGACAGCTACAATGAG.

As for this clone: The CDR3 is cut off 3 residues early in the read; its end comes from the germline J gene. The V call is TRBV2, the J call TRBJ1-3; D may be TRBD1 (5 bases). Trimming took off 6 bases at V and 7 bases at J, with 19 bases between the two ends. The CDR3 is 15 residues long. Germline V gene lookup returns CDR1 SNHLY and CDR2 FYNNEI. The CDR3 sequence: CASRVDSSLINTIYF. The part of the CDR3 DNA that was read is TGTGCCAGCAGGGTCGACAGTAGTCTTATCAACACC.

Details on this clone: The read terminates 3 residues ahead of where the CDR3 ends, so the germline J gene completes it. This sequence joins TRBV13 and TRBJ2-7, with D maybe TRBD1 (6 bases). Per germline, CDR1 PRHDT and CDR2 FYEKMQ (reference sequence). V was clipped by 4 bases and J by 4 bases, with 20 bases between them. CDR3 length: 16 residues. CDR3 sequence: CASSSRSTGKEYEQYF. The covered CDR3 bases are TGTGCCAGCAGCTCGCGGTCTACAGGGAAAGAGTACGAG.

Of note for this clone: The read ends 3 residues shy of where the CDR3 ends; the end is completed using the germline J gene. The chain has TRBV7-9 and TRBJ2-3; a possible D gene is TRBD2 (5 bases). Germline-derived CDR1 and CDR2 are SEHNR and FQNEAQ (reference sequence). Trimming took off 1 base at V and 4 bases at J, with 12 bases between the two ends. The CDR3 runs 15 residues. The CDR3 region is CASSLVRVGADTQYF. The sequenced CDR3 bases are TGTGCCAGCAGCTTAGTCCGTGTCGGGGCAGATACG.

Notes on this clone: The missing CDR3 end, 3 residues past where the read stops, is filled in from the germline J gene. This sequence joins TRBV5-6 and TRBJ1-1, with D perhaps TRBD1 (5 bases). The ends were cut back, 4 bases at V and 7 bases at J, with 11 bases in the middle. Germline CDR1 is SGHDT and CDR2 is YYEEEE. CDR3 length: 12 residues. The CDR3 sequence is CASSAGLFEAFF. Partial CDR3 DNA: TGTGCCAGCAGCGCGGGACTCTTTGAA.

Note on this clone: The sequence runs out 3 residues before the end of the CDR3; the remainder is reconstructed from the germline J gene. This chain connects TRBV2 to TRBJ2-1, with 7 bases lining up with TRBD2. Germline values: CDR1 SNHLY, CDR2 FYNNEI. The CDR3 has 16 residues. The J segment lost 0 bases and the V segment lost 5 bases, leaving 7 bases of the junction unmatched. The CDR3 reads CASSPPGGSSYNEQFF. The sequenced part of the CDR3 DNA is TGTGCCAGCAGTCCCCCCGGGGGGAGCTCCTACAATGAG.

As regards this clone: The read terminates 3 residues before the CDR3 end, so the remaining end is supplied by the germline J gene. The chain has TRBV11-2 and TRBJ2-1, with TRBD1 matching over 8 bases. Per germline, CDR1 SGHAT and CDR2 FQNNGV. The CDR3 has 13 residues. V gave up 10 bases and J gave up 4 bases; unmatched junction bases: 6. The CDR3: CATRDRLYNEQFF. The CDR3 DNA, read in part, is TGTGCCACCAGGGACAGGTTATACAATGAG.

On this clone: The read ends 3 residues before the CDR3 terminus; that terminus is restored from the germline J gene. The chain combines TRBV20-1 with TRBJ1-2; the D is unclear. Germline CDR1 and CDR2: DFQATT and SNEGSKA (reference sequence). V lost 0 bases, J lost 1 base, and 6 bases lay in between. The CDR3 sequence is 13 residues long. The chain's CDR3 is CSARDGSNYGYTF. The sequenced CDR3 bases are TGCAGTGCTAGAGACGGTAGTAACTATGGC.

The covered CDR3 bases are TGTGCCAGTAGGAGGCGGGAGGGCCTCCACCAAGAGACC. Protein sequence: CASRRREGLHQET. The full CDR3 reads CASRRREGLHQETQYF. The chain recombines TRBV19 with TRBJ2-5; 9 positions agree with TRBD2. The read ends 3 residues shy of where the CDR3 ends; the end is completed using the germline J gene. This CDR3 contains 16 residues. Germline V gene data show CDR1 as LNHDA and CDR2 as SQIVND (reference sequence). The V segment lost 6 bases and the J segment 0 bases; nucleotides outside the gene matches: 8.

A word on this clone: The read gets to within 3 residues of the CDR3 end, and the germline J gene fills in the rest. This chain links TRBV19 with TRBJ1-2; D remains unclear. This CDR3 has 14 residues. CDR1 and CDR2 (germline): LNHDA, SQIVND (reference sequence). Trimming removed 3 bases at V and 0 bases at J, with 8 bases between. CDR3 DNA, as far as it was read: TGTGCCAGTAGTATTTGGGCAGCTAACTATGGC. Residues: CASSIWAANYG. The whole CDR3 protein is CASSIWAANYGYTF.

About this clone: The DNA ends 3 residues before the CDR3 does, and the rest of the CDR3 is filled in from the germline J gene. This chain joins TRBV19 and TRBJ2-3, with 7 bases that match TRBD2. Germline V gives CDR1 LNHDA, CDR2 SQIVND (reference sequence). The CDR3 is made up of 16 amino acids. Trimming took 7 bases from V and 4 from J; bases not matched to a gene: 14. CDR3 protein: CASTLRGPAGADTQYF. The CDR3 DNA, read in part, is TGTGCCAGTACCCTGAGGGGCCCGGCGGGGGCAGATACG.

The CDR3 DNA, read in part, is TGTGCCAGCAGTGTAGTGTCAGGGGCTAACTATGGC. It codes for CASSVVSGANYG. The entire CDR3 protein is CASSVVSGANYGYTF. The rearrangement joins TRBV2 to TRBJ1-2; TRBD1 might be the D (6 bases). The CDR3 extends 3 residues past the end of the read, so its final part is completed from the germline J gene. This CDR3 region has 15 residues. The germline CDR1 and CDR2 sequences are SNHLY and FYNNEI. V shed 4 bases and J shed 0 bases, with 12 bases lying between them.

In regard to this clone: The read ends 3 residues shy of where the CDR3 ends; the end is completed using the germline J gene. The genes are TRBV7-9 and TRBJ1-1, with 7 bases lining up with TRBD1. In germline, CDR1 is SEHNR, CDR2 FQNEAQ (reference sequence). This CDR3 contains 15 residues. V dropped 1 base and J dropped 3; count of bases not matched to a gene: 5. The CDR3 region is CASSLEGAEYTEAFF. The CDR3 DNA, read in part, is TGTGCCAGCAGCTTAGAGGGGGCGGAATACACTGAA.

CDR3 region: CASSPYGGPSTSSGANVLTF. CDR3 DNA, as far as it was read: TGTGCCAGCAGCCCCTACGGGGGGCCCTCTACAAGCTCTGGGGCCAACGTC. This chain links TRBV13 with TRBJ2-6, with D tentatively TRBD2 (7 bases). The read ends 3 residues early relative to the CDR3; the germline J gene fills the gap. Between the trimmed V and J ends, which lost 5 bases and 0 bases, there was a span of 23 bases. The CDR3 covers 20 residues. Germline CDR1 reads PRHDT; CDR2 reads FYEKMQ (reference sequence).

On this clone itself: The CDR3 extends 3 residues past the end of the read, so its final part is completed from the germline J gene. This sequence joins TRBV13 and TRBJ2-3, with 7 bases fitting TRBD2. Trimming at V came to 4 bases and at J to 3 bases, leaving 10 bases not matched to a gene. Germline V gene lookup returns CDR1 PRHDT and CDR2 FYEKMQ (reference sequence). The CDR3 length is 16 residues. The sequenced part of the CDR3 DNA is TGTGCCAGCAGCTCTCGACTAGCAGGTGAAACAGATACG. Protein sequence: CASSSRLAGETDT. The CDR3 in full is CASSSRLAGETDTQYF.

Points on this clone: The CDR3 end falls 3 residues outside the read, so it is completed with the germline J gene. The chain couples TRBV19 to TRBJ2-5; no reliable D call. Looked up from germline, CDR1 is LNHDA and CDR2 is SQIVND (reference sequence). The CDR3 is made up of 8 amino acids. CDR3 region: CFGETQYF. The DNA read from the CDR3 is TGTTTCGGGGAGACC.

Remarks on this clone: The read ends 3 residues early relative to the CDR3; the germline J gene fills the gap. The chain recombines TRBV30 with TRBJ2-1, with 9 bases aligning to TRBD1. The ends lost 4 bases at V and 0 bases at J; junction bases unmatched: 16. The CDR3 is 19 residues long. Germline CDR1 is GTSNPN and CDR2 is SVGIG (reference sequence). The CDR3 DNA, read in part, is TGTGCCTGGATCCCCTGGGGACAGGGACCATCCACCTCCTACAATGAG. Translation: CAWIPWGQGPSTSYNE. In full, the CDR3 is CAWIPWGQGPSTSYNEQFF.

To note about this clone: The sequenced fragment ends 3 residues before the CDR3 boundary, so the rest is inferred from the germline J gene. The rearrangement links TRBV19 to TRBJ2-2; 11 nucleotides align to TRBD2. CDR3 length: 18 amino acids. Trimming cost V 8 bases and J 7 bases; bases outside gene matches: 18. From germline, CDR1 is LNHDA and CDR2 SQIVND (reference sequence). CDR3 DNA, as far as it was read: TGTGCCAGTTCCGGGAGGTGGGAACTAGCGGGAGCGGTCGGGGAG. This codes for CASSGRWELAGAVGE. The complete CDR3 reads CASSGRWELAGAVGELFF.

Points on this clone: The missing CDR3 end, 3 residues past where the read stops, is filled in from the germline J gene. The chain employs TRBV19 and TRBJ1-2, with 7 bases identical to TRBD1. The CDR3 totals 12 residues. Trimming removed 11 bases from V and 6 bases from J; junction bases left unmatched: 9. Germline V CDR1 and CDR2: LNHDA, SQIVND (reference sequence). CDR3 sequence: CALRQGVNGYTF. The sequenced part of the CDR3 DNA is TGTGCCCTTCGGCAGGGGGTAAATGGC. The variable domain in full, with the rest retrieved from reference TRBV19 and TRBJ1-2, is DGGITQSPKYLFRKEGQNVTLSCEQNLNHDAMYWYRQDPGQGLRLIYYSQIVNDFQKGDIAEGYSVSREKKESFPLTVTSAQKNPTAFYLCALRQGVNGYTFGSGTRLTVV.

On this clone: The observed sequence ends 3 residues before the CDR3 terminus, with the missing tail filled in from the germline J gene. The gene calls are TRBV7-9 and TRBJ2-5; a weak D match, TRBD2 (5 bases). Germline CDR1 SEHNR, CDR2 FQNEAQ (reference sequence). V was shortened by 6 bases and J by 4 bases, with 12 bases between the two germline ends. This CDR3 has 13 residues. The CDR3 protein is CASRLGGLETQYF. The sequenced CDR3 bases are TGTGCCAGCAGACTCGGCGGGCTAGAGACC.

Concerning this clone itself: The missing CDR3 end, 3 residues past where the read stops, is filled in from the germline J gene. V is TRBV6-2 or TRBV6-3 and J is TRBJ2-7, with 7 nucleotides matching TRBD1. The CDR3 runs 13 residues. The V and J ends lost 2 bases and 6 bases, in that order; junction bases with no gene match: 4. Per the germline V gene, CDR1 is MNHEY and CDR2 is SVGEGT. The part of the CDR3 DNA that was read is TGTGCCAGCAGTTACACGCGACAGGGCGAG. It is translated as CASSYTRQGE. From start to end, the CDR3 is CASSYTRQGEQYF.

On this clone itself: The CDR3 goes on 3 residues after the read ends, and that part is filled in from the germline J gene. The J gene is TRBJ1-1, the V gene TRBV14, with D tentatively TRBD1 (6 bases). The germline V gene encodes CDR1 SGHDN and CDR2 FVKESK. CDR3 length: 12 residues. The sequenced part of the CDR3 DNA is TGTGCCAGCAGCCAAGGGACAGTAGAA. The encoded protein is CASSQGTVE. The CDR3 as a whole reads CASSQGTVEAFF.

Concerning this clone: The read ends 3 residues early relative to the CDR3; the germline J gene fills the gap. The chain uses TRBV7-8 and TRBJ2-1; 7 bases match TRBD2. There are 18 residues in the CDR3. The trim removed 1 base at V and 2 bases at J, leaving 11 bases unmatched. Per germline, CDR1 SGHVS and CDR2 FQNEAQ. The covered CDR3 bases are TGTGCCAGCAGCTTAGGGTCGGGGCTAGCGGTCCCCTACAATGAG. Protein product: CASSLGSGLAVPYNE. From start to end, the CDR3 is CASSLGSGLAVPYNEQFF.

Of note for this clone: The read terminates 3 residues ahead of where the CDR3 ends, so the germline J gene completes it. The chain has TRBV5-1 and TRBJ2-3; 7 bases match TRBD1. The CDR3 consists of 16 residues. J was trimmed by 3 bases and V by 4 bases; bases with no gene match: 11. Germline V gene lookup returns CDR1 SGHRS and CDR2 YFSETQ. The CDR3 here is CASSPLTGSRTDTQYF. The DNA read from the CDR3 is TGCGCCAGCAGCCCCCTGACAGGGAGTAGGACAGATACG. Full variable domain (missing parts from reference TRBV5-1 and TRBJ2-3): KAGVTQTPRYLIKTRGQQVTLSCSPISGHRSVSWYQQTPGQGLQFLFEYFSETQRNKGNFPGRFSGRQFSNSRSEMNVSTLELGDSALYLCASSPLTGSRTDTQYFGPGTRLTVL.

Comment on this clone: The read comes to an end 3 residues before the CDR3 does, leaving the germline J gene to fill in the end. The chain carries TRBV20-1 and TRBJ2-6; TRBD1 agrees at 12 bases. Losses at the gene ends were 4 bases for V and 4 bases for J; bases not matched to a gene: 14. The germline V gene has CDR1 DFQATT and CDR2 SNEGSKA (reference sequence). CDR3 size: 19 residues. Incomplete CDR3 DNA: TGCAGTGCTAAACCCGACCGGGACAGGGGGCTCTGGGGGGCCAACGTC. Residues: CSAKPDRDRGLWGANV. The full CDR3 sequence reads CSAKPDRDRGLWGANVLTF.

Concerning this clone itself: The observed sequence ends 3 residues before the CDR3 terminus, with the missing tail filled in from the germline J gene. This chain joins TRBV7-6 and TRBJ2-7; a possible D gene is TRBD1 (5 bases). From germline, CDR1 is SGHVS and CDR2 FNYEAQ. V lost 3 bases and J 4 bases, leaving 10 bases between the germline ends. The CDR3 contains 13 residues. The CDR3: CASSLQGTYEQYF. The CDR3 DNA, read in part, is TGTGCCAGCAGCTTGCAGGGTACGTACGAG.

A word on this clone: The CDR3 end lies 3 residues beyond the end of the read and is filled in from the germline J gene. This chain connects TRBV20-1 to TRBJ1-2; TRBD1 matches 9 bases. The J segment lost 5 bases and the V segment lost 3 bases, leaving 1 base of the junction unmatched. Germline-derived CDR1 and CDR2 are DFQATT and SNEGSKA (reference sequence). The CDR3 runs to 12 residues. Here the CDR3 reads CSARDRGYGYTF. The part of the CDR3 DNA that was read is TGCAGTGCTAGGGACAGGGGATATGGC.

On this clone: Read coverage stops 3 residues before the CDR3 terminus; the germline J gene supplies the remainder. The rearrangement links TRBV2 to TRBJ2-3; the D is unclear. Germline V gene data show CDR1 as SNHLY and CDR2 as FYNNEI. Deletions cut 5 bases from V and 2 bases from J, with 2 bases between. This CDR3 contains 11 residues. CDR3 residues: CASSHTDTQYF. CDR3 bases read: TGTGCCAGCAGTCACACAGATACG.

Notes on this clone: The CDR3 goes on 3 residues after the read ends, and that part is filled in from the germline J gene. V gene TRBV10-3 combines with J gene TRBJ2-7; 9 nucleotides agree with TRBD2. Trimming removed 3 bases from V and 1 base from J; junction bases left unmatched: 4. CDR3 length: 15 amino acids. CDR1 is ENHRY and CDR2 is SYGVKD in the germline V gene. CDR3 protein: CAISEQSGRSYEQYF. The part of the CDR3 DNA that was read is TGTGCCATCAGTGAACAGAGCGGGAGGTCCTACGAG.

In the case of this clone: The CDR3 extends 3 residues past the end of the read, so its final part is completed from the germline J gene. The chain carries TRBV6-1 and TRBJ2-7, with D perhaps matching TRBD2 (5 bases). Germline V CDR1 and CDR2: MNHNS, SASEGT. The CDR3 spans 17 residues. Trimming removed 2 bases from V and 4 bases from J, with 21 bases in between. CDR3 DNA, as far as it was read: TGTGCCAGCAGTGAAAAAAGTCTAGCACCCATCGTGTACGAG. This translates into CASSEKSLAPIVYE. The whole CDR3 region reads CASSEKSLAPIVYEQYF.

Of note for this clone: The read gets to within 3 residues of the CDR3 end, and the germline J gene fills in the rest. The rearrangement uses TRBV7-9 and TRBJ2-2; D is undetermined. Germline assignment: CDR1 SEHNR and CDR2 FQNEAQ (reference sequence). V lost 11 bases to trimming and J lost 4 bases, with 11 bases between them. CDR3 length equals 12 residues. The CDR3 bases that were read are TGTGCCGCCAAGACGGGCACCGGGGAG. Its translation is CAAKTGTGE. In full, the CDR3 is CAAKTGTGELFF.